Following are 22 T cell receptor beta chains from one sample sequenced in a study of cytomegalovirus exposure and HLA in healthy donors. The PCR was carried out with 60 Vbeta primers and 13 Jbeta primers. TCRdb's copy holds only in-frame clones and misses some; the assay was immunoSEQ multiplex PCR. The sample has about 160,000 clones, approximately 70% seen once; the top ten hold around 6.9%. Sequenced material: PBMCs. Source of these receptors: a man aged 40-49 years in good health and CMV-seropositive.

In DNA form, the CDR3 reads TGCAGCGTTGAAGACCGTACAGGCAGGGGCGCGACTGGAAACACCATATATTTT. Encoded protein: CSVEDRTGRGATGNTIYF. The chain couples TRBV29-1 to TRBJ1-3; D might be TRBD1 (6 bases). The ends were cut back, 0 bases at V and 2 bases at J, with 20 bases in the middle. CDR3 size: 18 residues. Germline V lookup: CDR1 SQVTM, CDR2 ANQGSEA.

This clone occurred a few times. The J gene is TRBJ2-6, the V gene TRBV19; the D gene is possibly TRBD1 (5 bases). The CDR3 extends over 15 amino acids. Trimming removed 4 bases from V and 0 bases from J, with 7 bases in between. Germline CDR1 is LNHDA and CDR2 is SQIVND (reference sequence). The CDR3, as DNA: TGTGCCAGTAGTACAGGGTCCTCTGGGGCCAACGTCCTGACTTTC. Residues: CASSTGSSGANVLTF.

This clone has only one observation. The chain links TRBV7-2 to TRBJ1-6; a weak D match, TRBD1 (5 bases). Per the germline V gene, CDR1 is SGHTA and CDR2 is FQGNSA. There are 14 residues in the CDR3. The ends were cut back, 1 base at V and 10 bases at J, with 11 bases in the middle. CDR3 sequence reads: CASSLGPGLSPLHF. The CDR3 DNA follows: TGTGCCAGCAGCTTAGGTCCAGGGCTGTCACCCCTCCACTTT.

The chain carries TRBV5-6 and TRBJ2-7, with no clear D. The CDR3 spans 13 residues. CDR1 and CDR2 from the germline V gene are SGHDT and YYEEEE. V was shortened by 3 bases and J by 3 bases, with 10 bases between the two germline ends. CDR3: CASSSGPIYEQYF. CDR3 nucleotides: TGTGCCAGCAGCTCTGGGCCCATCTACGAGCAGTACTTC.

J is TRBJ1-1 and V is TRBV27; possible D gene TRBD1, 6 bases. Germline V lookup: CDR1 MNHEY, CDR2 SMNVEV (reference sequence). The V gene lost 9 bases and the J gene lost 6 bases, with 14 bases spanning the gap. The CDR3 sequence is 12 residues long. CDR3 sequence: CASKGVWAEAFF. Here the CDR3 DNA reads TGTGCCAGTAAGGGGGTTTGGGCTGAAGCTTTCTTT.

Only a few counts were recorded for this clone. This chain links TRBV27 with TRBJ2-5; 10 nucleotides match TRBD2. The CDR3 loop spans 13 amino acids. With 2 bases clipped from V and 14 bases from J, the junction kept 8 bases outside the gene matches. Germline V gene sequence: CDR1 MNHEY, CDR2 SMNVEV (reference sequence). CDR3 sequence: CASSLGLAGAYYF. The CDR3 DNA reads as TGTGCCAGCAGTTTAGGGCTAGCGGGGGCCTATTACTTC.

The chain is built from TRBV10-3 and TRBJ2-2; 8 nucleotides match TRBD1. The CDR3 extends over 15 amino acids. Germline lookup yields CDR1 ENHRY and CDR2 SYGVKD. V was clipped by 8 bases and J by 0 bases; unmatched bases: 5. CDR3 protein: CAIGDRPANTGELFF. The CDR3 coding sequence is TGTGCCATCGGGGACAGGCCGGCGAACACCGGGGAGCTGTTTTTT.

This clone appeared a few times. J is TRBJ1-4 and V is TRBV12-5; TRBD1 matches at 7 bases. V dropped 1 base and J dropped 0; count of bases not matched to a gene: 5. The CDR3 is 17 residues long. Looked up from germline, CDR1 is LGHNT and CDR2 is FRNRAP. CDR3 sequence reads: CASGLEDQGATNEKLFF. CDR3 sequence (DNA): TGTGCTAGTGGTTTGGAGGATCAGGGGGCAACTAATGAAAAACTGTTTTTT.

The CDR3 loop reads CASSPLSRGGNTEAFF. The CDR3, as DNA: TGTGCCAGCTCACCACTGTCCCGTGGCGGGAACACTGAAGCTTTCTTT. The chain joins TRBV18 to TRBJ1-1; no definite D call. V lost 1 base and J 1 base, leaving 13 bases between the germline ends. CDR1 and CDR2 from the germline V gene are KGHSH and LQKENI. The CDR3 contains 16 residues. The whole variable domain, filled in from reference TRBV18 and TRBJ1-1, reads NAGVMQNPRHLVRRRGQEARLRCSPMKGHSHVYWYRQLPEEGLKFMVYLQKENIIDESGMPKERFSAEFPKEGPSILRIQQVVRGDSAAYFCASSPLSRGGNTEAFFGQGTRLTVV.

The chain employs TRBV7-2 and TRBJ1-2; a weak D match, TRBD1 (6 bases). This CDR3 contains 12 residues. CDR1 is SGHTA and CDR2 is FQGNSA in the germline V gene. The germline V and J ends were trimmed by 5 bases and 8 bases, with 12 bases remaining between them. Written as DNA, the CDR3 is TGTGCCAGCAGCCCCCCAGGGGAAGGCTACACCTTC. This codes for CASSPPGEGYTF.

This clone was counted once. The V and J genes are TRBV23-1 and TRBJ2-7; 11 nucleotides line up with TRBD1. TRBV23-1 is an ORF, and what it does is uncertain. Trimming removed 2 bases from V and 3 bases from J; junction bases left unmatched: 6. The CDR3 has 16 amino acids. The CDR3 here is CASSQIGQGARYEQYF. The CDR3 nucleotides are TGCGCCAGCAGTCAAATAGGACAGGGGGCACGCTACGAGCAGTACTTC.

The V and J genes are TRBV4-3 and TRBJ2-2; perhaps TRBD2 as D (5 bases). Germline V gene lookup returns CDR1 LGHNA and CDR2 YSLEER. The CDR3 covers 13 residues. V was pared by 0 bases and J by 9 bases, with 8 bases between. CDR3: CASSQDRGRELFF. The CDR3 region has the DNA TGCGCCAGCAGCCAAGATCGAGGGCGGGAGCTGTTTTTT.

This clone was seen a single time. The CDR3 protein is CARSHLDRVHTYEQYF. In DNA form, the CDR3 reads TGTGCCAGAAGCCATCTGGACAGGGTACACACCTACGAGCAGTACTTC. The chain couples TRBV5-3 to TRBJ2-7, with TRBD1 matching 8 bases. TRBV5-3 is an ORF, with its function uncertain. Trimming cost V 4 bases and J 2 bases; bases outside gene matches: 11. The CDR3 length is 16 residues.

The V and J genes are TRBV7-3 and TRBJ2-7; D call uncertain. Trimming left V 2 bases short and J 5 bases short, with 16 bases between. The germline V gene encodes CDR1 SGHTA and CDR2 FQGTGA. CDR3 length equals 15 residues. The CDR3 protein is CASSLSPSRSDEQYF. CDR3 DNA: TGTGCCAGCAGCTTATCCCCTAGTCGGTCCGACGAGCAGTACTTC.

This clone has only a few counts. This chain uses TRBV7-3 with TRBJ2-5, with TRBD2 identical over 12 bases. The CDR3 is 15 amino acids. The V segment lost 2 bases and the J segment 2 bases; nucleotides outside the gene matches: 0. Germline V gene sequence: CDR1 SGHTA, CDR2 FQGTGA. CDR3: CASSLGTSGQETQYF. Here the CDR3 DNA reads TGTGCCAGCAGCTTAGGGACTAGCGGGCAAGAGACCCAGTACTTC.

The chain combines TRBV14 with TRBJ2-7; D is unresolved. Trimming cost V 3 bases and J 0 bases, with 6 bases left between them. CDR1 and CDR2 (germline): SGHDN, FVKESK. The CDR3 loop spans 13 amino acids. CDR3 DNA: TGTGCCAGCAGCCAGGCCACCTCCTACGAGCAGTACTTC. It encodes CASSQATSYEQYF.

The chain carries TRBV15 and TRBJ2-1; D remains unclear. Trimming shortened V by 0 bases and J by 6 bases, and 6 bases separated the two germline ends. The CDR3 is 13 amino acids. The germline V gene has CDR1 LNHNV and CDR2 YYDKDF (reference sequence). As DNA, the CDR3 is TGTGCCACCAGCAGAGATTTGAGCAATGAGCAGTTCTTC. This translates into CATSRDLSNEQFF.

V usage is TRBV9 and J usage is TRBJ1-6; D perhaps matches TRBD1 (5 bases). The V gene's germline CDR1 is SGDLS and CDR2 YYNGEE. This CDR3 has 15 amino acids. V was trimmed by 3 bases and J by 2 bases, leaving 9 bases between them. CDR3 in DNA: TGTGCCAGCAGCGCCAGGGTCACCTATAATTCACCCCTCCACTTT. Translating gives CASSARVTYNSPLHF.

The chain links TRBV11-2 to TRBJ1-1, with D perhaps TRBD1 (5 bases). This CDR3 region has 13 residues. Looked up from germline, CDR1 is SGHAT and CDR2 is FQNNGV. The ends were cut back, 7 bases at V and 0 bases at J, with 9 bases in the middle. DNA for the CDR3: TGTGCCAGCAAAACGGGGGTGAACACTGAAGCTTTCTTT. It yields the protein CASKTGVNTEAFF.

This clone occurred once. The chain combines TRBV2 with TRBJ2-5; D unclear. TRBJ2-7 matches the DNA end more closely, so the J call is doubtful. CDR1 and CDR2 from the germline V gene are SNHLY and FYNNEI. This CDR3 is built from 14 residues. CDR3: CAIHVRGGSYEQYF. As DNA, the CDR3 is TGTGCCATCCACGTGCGAGGCGGTTCCTACGAGCAGTACTTC.

The V and J genes are TRBV5-6 and TRBJ1-6; possible D gene TRBD1, 6 bases. The germline gives CDR1 SGHDT, CDR2 YYEEEE. CDR3 length equals 15 residues. V was pared by 4 bases and J by 7 bases, with 15 bases between. The CDR3 DNA is TGTGCCAGCAGCGGAGAGGGACATCCAAATTCACCCCTCCACTTT. Protein: CASSGEGHPNSPLHF.

The chain links TRBV14 to TRBJ2-7, with D tentatively TRBD1 (6 bases). V lost 4 bases, J lost 2 bases, and 15 bases lay in between. Per the germline V gene, CDR1 is SGHDN and CDR2 is FVKESK. The CDR3 runs to 15 residues. The CDR3 loop is CASSRGAGTTYEQYF. The CDR3 region has the DNA TGTGCCAGCAGCCGAGGCGCAGGGACAACCTACGAGCAGTACTTC.